Below, 26 T cell receptor beta chains from the same sample are listed, as sequenced in a study of OX40 agonist ivuxolimab in advanced cancers. The protocol was immunoSEQ multiplex PCR, while the TCRdb copy is restricted to in-frame clones and leaves out a portion. There are 55,000 to 85,000 clones in the sample; about 89% occur only once, and just over 0.3% lies in the top ten. The specimen was CD4+ or CD8+ T cells sorted from blood, collected in a trial of the OX40 agonist ivuxolimab. The receptors shown here come from an adult with an advanced solid tumor such as melanoma, head and neck, liver or kidney cancer.

The rearrangement uses TRBV5-1 and TRBJ2-5; 9 bases agree with TRBD1. The germline V gene encodes CDR1 SGHRS and CDR2 YFSETQ. The CDR3 is 17 amino acids. V lost 2 bases, J lost 5 bases, and 13 bases stayed unmatched. This CDR3 reads CASSLNTGTGNLETQYF. The CDR3 nucleotides read TGCGCCAGCAGCTTAAACACCGGGACAGGGAATTTGGAGACCCAGTACTTC.

The chain has TRBV5-1 and TRBJ1-1; D not certain. V shed 4 bases and J shed 4 bases, with 23 bases lying between them. There are 17 residues in the CDR3. Germline V gene sequence: CDR1 SGHRS, CDR2 YFSETQ. CDR3 residues: CASSKEMSGVGSTEAFF. As DNA, the CDR3 is TGCGCCAGCAGCAAAGAGATGAGCGGAGTCGGTTCCACTGAAGCTTTCTTT.

This chain joins TRBV19 and TRBJ2-3, with D perhaps matching TRBD2 (6 bases). The germline V gene has CDR1 LNHDA and CDR2 SQIVND (reference sequence). V lost 9 bases to trimming and J lost 1 base, with 11 bases between them. The CDR3 totals 13 residues. CDR3 DNA sequence: TGTGCCAGCCGGGAGTTGGGCACAGATACGCAGTATTTT. Protein: CASRELGTDTQYF.

V gene TRBV7-9 combines with J gene TRBJ1-2, with TRBD1 identical over 10 bases. Germline CDR1 and CDR2: SEHNR and FQNEAQ (reference sequence). The CDR3 sequence is 15 residues long. The V segment lost 3 bases and the J segment 0 bases; nucleotides outside the gene matches: 1. The CDR3 DNA sequence: TGTGCCAGCAGCTTTGGACAGGGGGCTAACTATGGCTACACCTTC. This sequence encodes CASSFGQGANYGYTF.

The chain combines TRBV6-1 with TRBJ2-1, with a weak D call TRBD1 (6 bases). Germline V gene sequence: CDR1 MNHNS, CDR2 SASEGT. Between the trimmed V and J ends, which lost 10 bases and 1 base, there was a span of 14 bases. The CDR3 totals 14 residues. CDR3 nucleotide sequence: TGTGCCACCGCAGGGGTTGTTTCCTACAATGAGCAGTTCTTC. Protein: CATAGVVSYNEQFF.

The chain uses TRBV11-2 and TRBJ2-1; 11 nucleotides match TRBD2. Trimming at V came to 6 bases and at J to 5 bases, leaving 9 bases not matched to a gene. The CDR3 covers 16 residues. The V gene's germline CDR1 is SGHAT and CDR2 FQNNGV. The CDR3 DNA sequence: TGTGCCAGCAGTATTACTAGCGGGAGTACCCACAATGAGCAGTTCTTC. It yields the protein CASSITSGSTHNEQFF. Based on the CDR3 plus reference TRBV11-2 and TRBJ2-1, the full variable domain is EAGVAQSPRYKIIEKRQSVAFWCNPISGHATLYWYQQILGQGPKLLIQFQNNGVVDDSQLPKDRFSAERLKGVDSTLKIQPAKLEDSAVYLCASSITSGSTHNEQFFGPGTRLTVL.

This sequence joins TRBV27 and TRBJ1-2; D is perhaps TRBD1 (6 bases). Germline V CDR1 and CDR2: MNHEY, SMNVEV (reference sequence). Trimming removed 5 bases from V and 8 bases from J, with 15 bases in between. This CDR3 comprises 13 residues. Here the CDR3 reads CASSINRVGGYTF. Here the CDR3 DNA reads TGTGCCAGCAGTATAAACAGGGTGGGAGGCTACACCTTC.

The chain recombines TRBV5-1 with TRBJ2-2, with 8 bases matching TRBD1. The CDR3 is made up of 16 amino acids. With 2 bases clipped from V and 0 bases from J, the junction kept 3 bases outside the gene matches. Germline loops: CDR1 SGHRS, CDR2 YFSETQ. The CDR3 sequence: CASSLAGGSNTGELFF. In DNA, the CDR3 is TGCGCCAGCAGCTTAGCAGGGGGCTCGAACACCGGGGAGCTGTTTTTT.

The chain links TRBV12-5 to TRBJ2-2, with 9 bases identical to TRBD1. Germline V gives CDR1 LGHNT, CDR2 FRNRAP. V lost 0 bases and J lost 1; bases outside the gene matches: 3. CDR3 length: 17 residues. CDR3 DNA sequence: TGTGCTAGTGGTTTGGTACGGGGACAGGGGAACACCGGGGAGCTGTTTTTT. Translated, it gives CASGLVRGQGNTGELFF.

The rearrangement links TRBV5-1 to TRBJ2-1; tentative D call: TRBD1 (6 bases). V was clipped by 2 bases and J by 3 bases, with 6 bases between them. Germline V gives CDR1 SGHRS, CDR2 YFSETQ. This CDR3 region has 13 residues. CDR3 DNA: TGCGCCAGCAGCTTAGGGGGCTACAATGAGCAGTTCTTC. Translating gives CASSLGGYNEQFF.

The rearrangement uses TRBV9 and TRBJ2-4; D gene uncertain. The CDR3 consists of 13 residues. The germline V gene encodes CDR1 SGDLS and CDR2 YYNGEE. Trimming shortened V by 6 bases and J by 7 bases, and 14 bases separated the two germline ends. Written as DNA, the CDR3 is TGTGCCAGCAACGGGCCCGACGGGAACATTCAGTACTTC. Encoded protein: CASNGPDGNIQYF.

The chain combines TRBV28 with TRBJ1-1, with D hard to call. The germline gives CDR1 MDHEN, CDR2 SYDVKM. This CDR3 spans 14 amino acids. Trimming removed 7 bases from V and 1 base from J, with 13 bases in between. The CDR3 here is CASNSLYGNTEAFF. In DNA form, the CDR3 reads TGTGCCAGCAACAGTTTGTACGGGAACACTGAAGCTTTCTTT.

As to this clone: A junction end diverges from the germline sequence, so it may reflect a read error. This rearrangement joins TRBV4-1 to TRBJ2-7, with D maybe TRBD1 (5 bases). The CDR3 spans 10 residues. The germline V gene has CDR1 MGHRA and CDR2 YSYEKL. CDR3: CASSQDAGFF. CDR3 nucleotides: TGCGCCAGCAGCCAAGACGCAGGGTTTTTC.

The chain employs TRBV5-1 and TRBJ2-2; no firm D call. Germline CDR1 reads SGHRS; CDR2 reads YFSETQ. The CDR3 consists of 14 residues. Trimming stripped 0 bases from V and 9 bases from J, with 12 bases between. The CDR3 DNA is TGCGCCAGCAGCTTGGGATCTCAGAACTGGGAGCTGTTTTTT. Its translation is CASSLGSQNWELFF. The full variable domain, rest sourced from reference TRBV5-1 and TRBJ2-2, is KAGVTQTPRYLIKTRGQQVTLSCSPISGHRSVSWYQQTPGQGLQFLFEYFSETQRNKGNFPGRFSGRQFSNSRSEMNVSTLELGDSALYLCASSLGSQNWELFFGEGSRLTVL.

The gene calls are TRBV29-1 and TRBJ2-2, with D maybe TRBD1 (5 bases). Per germline, CDR1 SQVTM and CDR2 ANQGSEA. The CDR3 is 14 residues long. V lost 5 bases and J lost 4, with 14 bases in between. The CDR3 loop is CSVSFIQGTGELFF. CDR3 coding DNA: TGCAGCGTTTCGTTTATTCAGGGCACCGGGGAGCTGTTTTTT.

The chain combines TRBV18 with TRBJ2-7; TRBD1 matches at 9 bases. CDR1 and CDR2 (germline): KGHSH, LQKENI. CDR3 length: 18 residues. V was clipped by 1 base and J by 3 bases; unmatched bases: 13. CDR3 nucleotides: TGTGCCAGCTCACCACTGCCAGCCGGGACAGGGAGTCTCTACGAGCAGTACTTC. Protein sequence: CASSPLPAGTGSLYEQYF.

The genes are TRBV27 and TRBJ2-7; a possible D gene is TRBD2 (6 bases). Germline lookup yields CDR1 MNHEY and CDR2 SMNVEV (reference sequence). V dropped 0 bases and J dropped 3 bases, with 21 bases sitting between them. The CDR3 is 18 amino acids. The CDR3 DNA sequence: TGTGCCAGCAGTTTATCTAGGACAACCGGGGGTCTGAACTACGAGCAGTACTTC. Residues: CASSLSRTTGGLNYEQYF.

This chain uses TRBV7-2 with TRBJ2-1, with 9 bases lining up with TRBD1. The CDR3 is made up of 15 amino acids. In germline, CDR1 is SGHTA, CDR2 FQGNSA. V was clipped by 4 bases and J by 10 bases; unmatched bases: 11. The DNA of the CDR3 is TGTGCCAGCAGCTCCGCTACAGGGGGCAATTGGGAGCAGTTCTTC. Translated, it gives CASSSATGGNWEQFF.

The rearrangement uses TRBV9 and TRBJ2-1; perhaps TRBD2 as D (6 bases). The CDR3 is made up of 14 amino acids. CDR1 SGDLS and CDR2 YYNGEE come from the germline V gene. V dropped 0 bases and J dropped 12 bases, with 16 bases sitting between them. The CDR3 coding sequence is TGTGCCAGCAGCGTAGAGGGAAGCGGGTTGGGGCAGTTCTTC. This gives the protein CASSVEGSGLGQFF.

The rearrangement joins TRBV10-3 to TRBJ2-1; 11 bases are a match to TRBD2. The CDR3 contains 15 residues. V shed 6 bases, J shed 2 bases, and the junction held 3 bases outside the gene matches. Germline V CDR1 and CDR2: ENHRY, SYGVKD. CDR3 region: CAIRVTSGAYNEQFF. CDR3 nucleotide sequence: TGTGCCATCAGGGTGACTAGCGGGGCCTACAATGAGCAGTTCTTC.

This chain links TRBV11-2 with TRBJ2-7; D may correspond to TRBD1 or TRBD2 (5 bases each). Germline V gene lookup returns CDR1 SGHAT and CDR2 FQNNGV. The V end was cut by 4 bases, the J end by 5 bases, with 18 bases between. There are 15 residues in the CDR3. The DNA for the CDR3 is TGTGCCAGCAGCTCTCTAAAGGGGCGAGGGGACGAGCAGTACTTC. Translation: CASSSLKGRGDEQYF.

This chain uses TRBV19 with TRBJ1-2; 8 nucleotides line up with TRBD1. V trimming: 7 bases; J trimming: 4 bases; junction bases outside the gene matches: 5. Per the germline V gene, CDR1 is LNHDA and CDR2 is SQIVND (reference sequence). The CDR3 is 13 amino acids. CDR3 nucleotides: TGTGCCAGTACCGTGGACAGGGTCTATGGCTACACCTTC. It encodes CASTVDRVYGYTF.

The V call is TRBV27, the J call TRBJ2-1, with a weak D call TRBD1 (6 bases). The length of the CDR3 is 14 residues. V gave up 8 bases and J gave up 2 bases, with 13 bases separating them. Germline-derived CDR1 and CDR2 are MNHEY and SMNVEV (reference sequence). The CDR3 bases are TGTGCCAGCGGGTGGGGGCGACCCTACAATGAGCAGTTCTTC. Translating it yields CASGWGRPYNEQFF.

V gene TRBV5-1 combines with J gene TRBJ2-7; tentative D call: TRBD1 (5 bases). V dropped 2 bases and J dropped 5 bases, with 14 bases sitting between them. The germline V gene encodes CDR1 SGHRS and CDR2 YFSETQ. The CDR3 runs 14 residues. CDR3 sequence reads: CASSFSRVPNEQYF. CDR3 nucleotide sequence: TGCGCCAGCAGCTTTTCCAGGGTACCCAACGAGCAGTACTTC.

V and J are TRBV19 and TRBJ2-4; 9 bases map to TRBD1. This CDR3 comprises 15 residues. V dropped 6 bases and J dropped 7; count of bases not matched to a gene: 10. Per the germline V gene, CDR1 is LNHDA and CDR2 is SQIVND (reference sequence). The CDR3: CASSPRGTGRNIQYF. CDR3 bases: TGTGCCAGTAGCCCCCGGGGGACAGGGAGGAACATTCAGTACTTC.

V usage is TRBV6-5 and J usage is TRBJ2-7; 9 bases are a match to TRBD2. Germline loops: CDR1 MNHEY, CDR2 SVGAGI. Trimming at V came to 0 bases and at J to 5 bases, leaving 8 bases not matched to a gene. The CDR3 length is 16 residues. CDR3 DNA: TGTGCCAGCAGTTACTCGGGTGCGGGAGGGCCCCACGAGCAGTACTTC. Protein product: CASSYSGAGGPHEQYF.